This TCR beta chain comes out of a study of human T cells and chemical hapten exposure. Looking at the study overall: Mainly, slight library volume differences in the pool made TCR yields vary. Study conclusions and caveats: Following DPC sensitization, TCRs present above 1 in 1000 frequency showed no change.

It was from unfractionated whole blood that total RNA was extracted. This clonotype was observed many times. Its antigen is still unknown. The germline V gene has CDR1 GTSNPN and CDR2 SVGIG (reference sequence). V lost 5 bases and J 5 bases, leaving 15 bases between the germline ends. CDR3 length equals 13 residues. The study used a library that attached unique molecular identifiers to individual cDNA molecules. In the original processing: A per-sample median of roughly 97,000 TCRs was observed, with a range of roughly 20,000 to 690,600. TCRdb processed the 5' RACE reads anew with MiXCR; each CDR3 protein has one entry. None of the V and J calls come from the authors' own analysis; TCRdb made them. The table shows 120,000 to 150,000 distinct CDR3 sequences, with around 4.1% occurring only once.

The TCR originated in a female donor in good health. The chain joins TRBV30 to TRBJ2-5; no firm D call. Here the CDR3 reads CAWELVGPETQYF. As DNA, the CDR3 is TGTGCCTGGGAATTGGTGGGCCCGGAGACCCAGTACTTC. The entire variable domain, with the rest obtained from reference TRBV30 and TRBJ2-5, is as follows: SQTIHQWPATLVQPVGSPLSLECTVEGTSNPNLYWYRQAAGRGLQLLFYSVGIGQISSEVPQNLSASRPQDRQFILSSKKLLLSDSGFYLCAWELVGPETQYFGPGTRLLVL.